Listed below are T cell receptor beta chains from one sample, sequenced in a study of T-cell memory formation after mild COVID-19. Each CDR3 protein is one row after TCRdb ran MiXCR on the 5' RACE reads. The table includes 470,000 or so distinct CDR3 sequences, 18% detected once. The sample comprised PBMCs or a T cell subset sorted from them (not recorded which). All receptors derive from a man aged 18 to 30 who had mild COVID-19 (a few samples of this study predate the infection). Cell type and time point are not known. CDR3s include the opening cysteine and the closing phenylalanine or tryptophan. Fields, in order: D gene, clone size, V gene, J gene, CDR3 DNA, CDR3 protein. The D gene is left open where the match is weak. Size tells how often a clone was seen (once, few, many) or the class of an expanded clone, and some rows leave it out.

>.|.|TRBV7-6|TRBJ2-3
TGTGCCAGCAGCTTAGCGCGGCAGGGCACAGATACGCAGTATTTT
CASSLARQGTDTQYF
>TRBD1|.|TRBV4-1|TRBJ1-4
TGCGCCAGCAGCCACCGGGACAGGGAAAGTGAAAAACTGTTTTTT
CASSHRDRESEKLFF
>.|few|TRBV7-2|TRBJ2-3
TGTGCCAGCAGCCCGAGTTATACGCAGTATTTT
CASSPSYTQYF
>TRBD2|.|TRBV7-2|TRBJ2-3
TGTGCCAGCAGCCCGATGGGACTAGCGGGGCATACAGATACGCAGTATTTT
CASSPMGLAGHTDTQYF
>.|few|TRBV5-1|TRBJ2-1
TGCGCCAGCATGGCCGGGGGTTCCTACAATGAGCAGTTCTTC
CASMAGGSYNEQFF
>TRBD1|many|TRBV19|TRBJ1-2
TGTGCCAGTAGGGCCGGGACAGGGCTCTATGGCTACACCTTC
CASRAGTGLYGYTF
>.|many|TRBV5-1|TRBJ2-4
TGCGCCAGCAGCCCGAGACCTACCGGGACCCCCCAAAACATTCAGTACTTC
CASSPRPTGTPQNIQYF
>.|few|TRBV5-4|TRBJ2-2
TGTGCCAGCAGACCGGACCCGAACACCGGGGAGCTGTTTTTT
CASRPDPNTGELFF
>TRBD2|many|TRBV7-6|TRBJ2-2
TGTGCCAGCACCTTTAGCGGGGGGGCCGGCACCGGGGAGCTGTTTTTT
CASTFSGGAGTGELFF
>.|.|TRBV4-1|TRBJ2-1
TGCGCCAGCAGGGTCCGAGACAGCTACAATGAGCAGTTCTTC
CASRVRDSYNEQFF
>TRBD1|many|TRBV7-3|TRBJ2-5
TGTGCCAGCAGTTCACAGGGGCAAGAGACCCAGTACTTC
CASSSQGQETQYF
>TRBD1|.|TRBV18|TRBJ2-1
TGTGCCAGCTCACGGTGGACAGGCGAGCAGTTCTTC
CASSRWTGEQFF
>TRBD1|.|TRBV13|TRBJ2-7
TGTGCCAGCAGGACCTCAGGGGGCTCCTACGAGCAGTACTTC
CASRTSGGSYEQYF
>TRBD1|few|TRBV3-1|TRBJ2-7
TGTGCCAGCAGCCAAGGTGCGTGGGACAGGGTATACGAGCAGTACTTC
CASSQGAWDRVYEQYF
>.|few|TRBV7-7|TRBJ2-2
TGTGCTAGCAGCCTGGGCCGTTCCGGGGAGCTGTTTTTT
CASSLGRSGELFF
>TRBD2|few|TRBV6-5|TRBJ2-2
TGTGCCAGCAGCCGGAGGACTAGTACCAACACCGGGGAGCTGTTTTTT
CASSRRTSTNTGELFF
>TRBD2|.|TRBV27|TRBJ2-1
TGTGCCAGCATCCTGGGGGGGACGAAGGAGCAGTTCTTC
CASILGGTKEQFF
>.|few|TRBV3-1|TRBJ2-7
TGTGCCAGCAGCCCGGGACTTGAGACCTACGAGCAGTACTTC
CASSPGLETYEQYF
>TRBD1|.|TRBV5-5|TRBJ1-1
TGTGCCAGCAGCTTAACCGGGACAGGGGGTCAGGGTGAAGCTTTCTTT
CASSLTGTGGQGEAFF
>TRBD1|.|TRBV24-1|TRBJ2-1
TGTGCCACCAGTCCGGGACAGGGCAATGAGCAGTTCTTC
CATSPGQGNEQFF
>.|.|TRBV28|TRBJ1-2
TGTGCCAGCAATCTTATTTCTACAGGAAACTATGGCTACACCTTC
CASNLISTGNYGYTF
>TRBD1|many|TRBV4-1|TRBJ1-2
TGCGCCAGCAGCCAAGTAGTTGGACAGGGGGAAGGCTACACCTTC
CASSQVVGQGEGYTF
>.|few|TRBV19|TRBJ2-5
TGTGCCACCACGGGGCCCCACAGGGAGACCCAGTACTTC
CATTGPHRETQYF
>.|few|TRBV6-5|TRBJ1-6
TGTGCCAGCAGTTACGGTGGGAGAGATTCACCCCTCCACTTT
CASSYGGRDSPLHF
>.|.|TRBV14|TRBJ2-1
TGTGCCAGCAGCCTCCCTGGGACAAGTTCGGCTGAGCAGTTCTTC
CASSLPGTSSAEQFF
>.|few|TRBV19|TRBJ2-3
TGTGCCAGTAGTATGGCAGGGGCGGTGGGCACAGATACGCAGTATTTT
CASSMAGAVGTDTQYF
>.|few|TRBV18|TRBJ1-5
TGTGCCAGCTCACCACGATCGGGTAGCAATCAGCCCCAGCATTTT
CASSPRSGSNQPQHF
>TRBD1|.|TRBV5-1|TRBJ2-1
TGCGCCAGCAGCTCTGGACAGGGGGGTCACAATGAGCAGTTCTTC
CASSSGQGGHNEQFF